The TCR beta chain under discussion was sequenced for a study of blood T cell repertoires in COVID-19. Study-level information: Researchers got acute and convalescent COVID-19 samples from the United States, Italy and Spain. Sources were T cells, B-cell-depleted T cells, or PBMCs; the material itself was cDNA or gDNA.

As handled by the study authors: Reference gene primers were amplified, and this amplification served to estimate nucleated cell counts. Profiling relied on immunoSEQ multiplex PCR, and the TCRdb table lists in-frame clones only, not all of them. That table furnishes V, J and clone size, whereas the DNA furnished D and trimming. The repertoire has fewer than 150,000 clones, roughly 90% of them found once; the top ten carry 8% to 11%. With 2 bases clipped from V and 4 bases from J, the junction kept 10 bases outside the gene matches. This CDR3 contains 16 residues. The germline V gene encodes CDR1 SGHRS and CDR2 YFSETQ.

The specimen sequenced was peripheral blood. The TCR sequence derives from a man in his fifties with active or convalescent COVID-19. The gene calls are TRBV5-1 and TRBJ1-1, with 8 bases fitting TRBD1. CDR3 in DNA: TGCGCCAGCAGCTTTACTACAGGGGGACAGACCACTGAAGCTTTCTTT. It codes for CASSFTTGGQTTEAFF.